These 8 T cell receptor beta chains originate from one sample sequenced in a study of brain T cells in children with intractable seizures. Sequencing was performed with immunoSEQ multiplex PCR; in TCRdb, only in-frame clones are kept and a portion is missing. In the table there are some 64,000 clones, approximately 95% of which are singletons. This specimen was peripheral blood, taken at surgery. These TCRs come from a boy in the first two years of life with focal cortical dysplasia and intractable seizures.

V is TRBV7-9 and J is TRBJ2-1; D may be TRBD2 (7 bases). Germline values: CDR1 SEHNR, CDR2 FQNEAQ (reference sequence). The germline V and J ends were trimmed by 5 bases and 8 bases, with 16 bases remaining between them. The CDR3 runs to 14 residues. CDR3 sequence reads: CASSPQGGRDEQFF. As DNA, the CDR3 is TGTGCCAGCAGCCCCCAAGGGGGGAGGGATGAGCAGTTCTTC.

This chain joins TRBV24-1 and TRBJ1-6, with 7 bases aligning to TRBD1. From germline, CDR1 is KGHDR and CDR2 SFDVKD. The ends lost 5 bases at V and 7 bases at J; junction bases unmatched: 7. The CDR3 covers 15 residues. CDR3 nucleotide sequence: TGTGCCACCAGTGTCCTCGGACAGGCAAATTCACCCCTCCACTTT. As protein: CATSVLGQANSPLHF.

CDR3 loop: CATSAPLGQFANTGELFF. CDR3 nucleotide sequence: TGTGCCACCAGTGCACCGCTAGGACAGTTCGCGAACACCGGGGAGCTGTTTTTT. V and J are TRBV24-1 and TRBJ2-2, with D perhaps TRBD1 (6 bases). The CDR3 has 18 amino acids. Trimming took off 5 bases at V and 0 bases at J, with 18 bases between the two ends. In germline, CDR1 is KGHDR, CDR2 SFDVKD.

This chain uses TRBV7-8 with TRBJ1-1; no reliable D call. Between the trimmed V and J ends, which lost 0 bases and 4 bases, there was a span of 9 bases. CDR3 length equals 14 residues. CDR1 is SGHVS and CDR2 is FQNEAQ in the germline V gene. The CDR3 is CASSLAFVSTEAFF. The CDR3 DNA reads as TGTGCCAGCAGCTTAGCGTTCGTTAGCACTGAAGCTTTCTTT. The full variable domain, with the rest looked up from reference TRBV7-8 and TRBJ1-1, is GAGVSQSPRYKVAKRGQDVALRCDPISGHVSLFWYQQALGQGPEFLTYFQNEAQLDKSGLPSDRFFAERPEGSVSTLKIQRTQQEDSAVYLCASSLAFVSTEAFFGQGTRLTVV.

The V and J genes are TRBV7-2 and TRBJ2-7, with D uncertain. The V end was cut by 5 bases, the J end by 3 bases, with 17 bases between. Germline CDR1 SGHTA, CDR2 FQGNSA. There are 15 residues in the CDR3. CDR3 DNA: TGTGCCAGCAGCCCCCTCCATCGGGTTCTCTACGAGCAGTACTTC. Its translation: CASSPLHRVLYEQYF. Based on the CDR3 plus reference TRBV7-2 and TRBJ2-7, the full variable domain is GAGVSQSPSNKVTEKGKDVELRCDPISGHTALYWYRQSLGQGLEFLIYFQGNSAPDKSGLPSDRFSAERTGGSVSTLTIQRTQQEDSAVYLCASSPLHRVLYEQYFGPGTRLTVT.

The chain is built from TRBV9 and TRBJ2-3; D is unresolved. This CDR3 has 15 residues. Looked up from germline, CDR1 is SGDLS and CDR2 is YYNGEE. The germline V and J ends were trimmed by 4 bases and 0 bases, with 12 bases remaining between them. CDR3 in amino acids: CASSPNTPSTDTQYF. CDR3 DNA: TGTGCCAGCAGCCCCAATACGCCTAGCACAGATACGCAGTATTTT.

The chain employs TRBV27 and TRBJ1-1; D ambiguous. V shed 5 bases and J shed 1 base, with 17 bases lying between them. The CDR3 consists of 16 residues. Germline V gene data show CDR1 as MNHEY and CDR2 as SMNVEV (reference sequence). CDR3 sequence reads: CASSLQLHASNTEAFF. In DNA form, the CDR3 reads TGTGCCAGCAGTCTTCAACTCCACGCTTCGAACACTGAAGCTTTCTTT.

The J gene is TRBJ2-4, the V gene TRBV18; D unresolved. Trimming shortened V by 2 bases and J by 0 bases, and 11 bases separated the two germline ends. Looked up from germline, CDR1 is KGHSH and CDR2 is LQKENI. The CDR3 runs to 16 residues. The CDR3 region has the DNA TGTGCCAGCTCACCAAAAGGGCCTATAGCCAAAAACATTCAGTACTTC. Its translation: CASSPKGPIAKNIQYF. The full variable domain, with the rest looked up from reference TRBV18 and TRBJ2-4, is NAGVMQNPRHLVRRRGQEARLRCSPMKGHSHVYWYRQLPEEGLKFMVYLQKENIIDESGMPKERFSAEFPKEGPSILRIQQVVRGDSAAYFCASSPKGPIAKNIQYFGAGTRLSVL.